The present T cell receptor beta chain was sequenced within a study of T cell repertoires in cytomegalovirus infection. Background on the study: Based on public TCR beta signatures, there were indications of CMV infection and of a matching HLA type.

Germline loops: CDR1 SGHRS, CDR2 YFSETQ. This CDR3 is 14 amino acids long. Trimming shortened V by 5 bases and J by 3 bases, and 14 bases separated the two germline ends. Note on this clonotype: The antigen remains unidentified.

General study points: Cumulated frequencies of public TCR beta families served to identify carriers of CMV plus the relevant HLA. HLA-C-restricted, CMV-specific TCR beta clonotypes were dominant ex vivo.

TCRdb independently ran MiXCR on the reads; one entry per CDR3 protein. The repertoire holds about 830,000 distinct CDR3 sequences, with over 25% as singletons. The source of this sequence is a human donor in good health (CMV status not recorded). Some clones in this sample may be carry-over from other donors' samples. V gene TRBV5-1 combines with J gene TRBJ1-2; a possible D gene is TRBD1 (6 bases). This material consisted of cultured CD8+ T cells from PBMCs, taken from culture after CMV antigen stimulation. The CDR3 sequence is CASRGAREHYGYTF. CDR3 sequence (DNA): TGCGCCAGCAGGGGGGCCCGGGAACACTATGGCTACACCTTC.